The clone carrying this T cell receptor (beta chain) was seen only once. The antigen is not known. CDR3 size: 15 residues. Trimming removed 2 bases at V and 0 bases at J, with 11 bases between. Germline CDR1 is SGHAT and CDR2 is FQNNGV. The sample originates from a study of shared clonotypes between healthy human individuals. Study processing details: Filtering differed because ImmunoSEQ produced junction-only sequences that carried no quality scores. Repertoires were generated with immunoSEQ multiplex PCR, while TCRdb's copy carries only in-frame clones and drops some. V and J calls and clone size are as listed in that table; D and trimming were resolved from the DNA. The sample has about a million clones; roughly 80% are singletons. The study separated CD4+ cells into CD45RA+ naive and CD45RA-negative memory subsets. General study findings and limits: Memory subsets generally showed lower estimated richness than naive subsets.

The sequencing input was memory CD4+ T cells sorted from blood. Subset noted: CD45RA-negative fraction. The sequence was collected from a man younger than 35 in good health. The genes are TRBV11-2 and TRBJ2-7; D is unclear. CDR3 coding DNA: TGTGCCAGCAGCTTATTTGGGGTCTCCTCCTACGAGCAGTACTTC. It specifies CASSLFGVSSYEQYF.